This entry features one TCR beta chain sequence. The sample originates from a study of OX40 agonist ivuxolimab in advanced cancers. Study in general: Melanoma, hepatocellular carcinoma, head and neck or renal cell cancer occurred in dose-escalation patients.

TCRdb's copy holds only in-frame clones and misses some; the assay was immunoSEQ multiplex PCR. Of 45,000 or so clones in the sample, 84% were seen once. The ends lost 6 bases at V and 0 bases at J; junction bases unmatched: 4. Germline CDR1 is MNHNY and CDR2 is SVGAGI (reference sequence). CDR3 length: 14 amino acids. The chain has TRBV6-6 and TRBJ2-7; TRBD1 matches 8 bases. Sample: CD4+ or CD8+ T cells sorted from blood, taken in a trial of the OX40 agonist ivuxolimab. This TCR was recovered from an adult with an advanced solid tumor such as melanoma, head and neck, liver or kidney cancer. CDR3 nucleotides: TGTGCCAGCAGCCGCGGGACAGGCTCCTACGAGCAGTACTTC. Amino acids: CASSRGTGSYEQYF.